This TCR beta chain was retrieved from a study of regulatory T cells in long-lasting Graves disease. Looking at the study overall: Persistence in Graves' disease required over 5 years of antithyroid drugs plus positive TSH receptor antibodies. Findings and limits, study-wide: Favoring TRBV28, TRBJ1-2 and TRBJ2-5 was a feature seen in persistent disease. Among persistent patients, a larger number of public clonotypes were shared (about 3,000) than among newly diagnosed patients (just over 950).

Time point denoted: persistent/refractory GD, antithyroid drugs over 5 years with positive TRAb. Researchers made the TCR library from RNA that was extracted from PBMCs. This clonotype was observed a few times. Its antigen remains unknown. HTBI primers from iRepertoire and Arm-PCR of CDR3 regions yielded the TCR beta libraries. TCRdb re-analysed the multiplex PCR reads in MiXCR, keeping a single row per CDR3 protein. Among around 400,000 distinct CDR3 sequences, about a quarter were seen once, and the ten largest hold around 24%. CDR3 size: 15 residues. Germline CDR1 reads SEHNR; CDR2 reads FQNEAQ (reference sequence). V was cut by 2 bases and J by 1 base, with 11 bases left in between.

The receptor's source is a female donor with Graves disease. This sample comprised peripheral blood mononuclear cells (PBMCs), obtained when the disease was refractory, from a patient treated with antithyroid drugs. The genes are TRBV7-9 and TRBJ1-2; no firm D call. The CDR3 DNA sequence: TGTGCCAGCAGCTTACTCCGGGGTAGTAACTATGGCTACACCTTC. Translated, it gives CASSLLRGSNYGYTF.